Listed below are T cell receptor beta chains from one sample, sequenced in a study of monozygotic twins with inflammatory bowel disease. TCRdb re-called the 5' RACE reads; one entry per CDR3 protein, DNA not given. The listing contains over 150,000 distinct CDR3 sequences. The sequencing input was blood. The origin of the receptors is a human donor with ulcerative colitis or Crohn's disease, or a healthy co-twin of an affected twin (not recorded which). The CDR3 runs from the conserved cysteine through the conserved F or W.

V gene	J gene	CDR3 protein
TRBV12-3/TRBV12-4	TRBJ2-4	CASSLSHIQYF
TRBV28	TRBJ2-5	CASRSRGVQETQYF
TRBV24-1	TRBJ2-7	CATSDLGPPDYEQYF
TRBV6-6	TRBJ1-1	CASSYSGGNTEAFF
TRBV28	TRBJ2-1	CASRLPGSHYNEQFF
TRBV3-1	TRBJ2-1	CASSQGGLGDGYNEQFF
TRBV2	TRBJ2-1	CASSKDRGLKSSYNEQFF
TRBV12-3/TRBV12-4	TRBJ1-3	CASSPSGNTIYF
TRBV27	TRBJ1-1	CASSSLSGSGSTEAFF
TRBV19	TRBJ1-1	CASSRRENTEAFF
TRBV20-1	TRBJ2-1	CSATPTISPSYNEQFF
TRBV25-1	TRBJ1-4	CASRDTNEKLFF
TRBV19	TRBJ1-4	CASSLRTGDNEKLFF
TRBV7-3	TRBJ2-3	CASSPPGARHTQYF
TRBV28	TRBJ2-1	CASMVDRLARYNEQFF
TRBV6-4	TRBJ2-2	CASSDLVDTGELFF
TRBV9	TRBJ2-4	CASSGTVKNIQYF
TRBV29-1	TRBJ2-1	CSVLQPGPYNEQFF
TRBV5-1	TRBJ2-1	CASSLARPGDNEQFF
TRBV20-1	TRBJ2-7	CSAAGQQTYEQYF
TRBV29-1	TRBJ1-2	CSVAPKGQGAVYGYTF
TRBV7-2	TRBJ2-2	CASSFSGSRTGELFF
TRBV6-1	TRBJ2-2	CASSQVLPNTGELFF
TRBV15	TRBJ1-1	CATSKPGQTNTEAFF
TRBV11-2	TRBJ2-2	CASSAQGFAGELFF
TRBV27	TRBJ2-1	CASSFSRGGYNEQFF
TRBV20-1	TRBJ2-6	CSAKGQGASGSVLTF
TRBV12-3/TRBV12-4	TRBJ2-5	CASSFGQGPKTQYF
TRBV7-9	TRBJ1-1	CASSLDVVNTEAFF
TRBV3-1	TRBJ1-1	CASSQVRRTEAFF
TRBV25-1	TRBJ2-3	CASSEYPGGGQTDTQYF
TRBV5-1	TRBJ2-7	CASSLETGWYEQYF
TRBV10-3	TRBJ1-1	CAINGQRNTEAFF
TRBV7-2	TRBJ2-2	CASSRDPGTGELFF
TRBV27	TRBJ2-1	CASRPGLGDNEQFF
TRBV13	TRBJ1-1	CASSLGQGPPWRTEAFF
TRBV28	TRBJ2-5	CASSVRTSGKGETQYF
TRBV5-4	TRBJ1-4	CASSLDRQAEKLFF
TRBV7-9	TRBJ2-7	CASSVRGRAYEQYF
TRBV28	TRBJ1-4	CASSFADGARLNEKLFF
TRBV5-1	TRBJ2-7	CASSLTSNGVYEQYF
TRBV11-2	TRBJ1-4	CASSLALQAEKLFF
TRBV6-5	TRBJ2-7	CASSYSPGGRSYEQYF
TRBV12-3/TRBV12-4	TRBJ1-5	CASSHDRVNQPQHF
TRBV29-1	TRBJ1-4	CSVSAGTNEKLFF